This is a list of T cell receptor beta chains from one sample in a study of naive and memory T cell subsets. MiXCR, applied by TCRdb to the UMI-ligation and nested PCR reads, yields one record per CDR3 protein. Here the sample spans around 140,000 distinct CDR3 sequences, approximately 20% being singletons. The specimen was naive CD8+ T cells from blood. Source of these receptors: a human donor in good health. Each CDR3 is given with its conserved first and last residue. A D gene is named only where the DNA matches it firmly. Clone size is stated in some rows and not others, as once, few, many or a class when expanded.

v_call	j_call	d_call	clone_size	cdr3_nt	cdr3_aa
TRBV7-9	TRBJ1-4	.	.	TGTGCCAGCAGCTTAACGGGGGCTAGGGAAAAACTGTTTTTT	CASSLTGAREKLFF
TRBV24-1	TRBJ2-1	TRBD2	.	TGTGCCACCGGGGATGGACTAGCGGGAGGGGGCGAGCAGTTCTTC	CATGDGLAGGGEQFF
TRBV10-3	TRBJ2-1	TRBD1	few	TGTGCCATCAGTGAGTCCTGGACAGGATCCGACAATGAGCAGTTCTTC	CAISESWTGSDNEQFF
TRBV29-1	TRBJ2-2	.	many	TGCAGCGTTGAGGCCTCCGGGGAGCTGTTTTTT	CSVEASGELFF
TRBV13	TRBJ1-5	.	.	TGTGCCAGCAGCTTAGGGGGGGTCGGCAATCAGCCCCAGCATTTT	CASSLGGVGNQPQHF
TRBV5-5	TRBJ2-7	TRBD1	.	TGTGCCAGCAGCTCCCCCGGGACAGGGGATCACGAGCAGTACTTC	CASSSPGTGDHEQYF
TRBV5-1	TRBJ2-5	.	few	TGCGCCAGCAGCCTGGATCCAAGGATCCAAGAGACCCAGTACTTC	CASSLDPRIQETQYF
TRBV20-1	TRBJ2-3	.	.	TGCAGTGCTAGAGATTCGATGGGCTTCCTGAACACAGATACGCAGTATTTT	CSARDSMGFLNTDTQYF
TRBV15	TRBJ2-1	.	.	TGTGCCACCAGCAGAGATCACCCACCCGAACGGACTGGAACCTACAATGAGCAGTTCTTC	CATSRDHPPERTGTYNEQFF
TRBV29-1	TRBJ2-3	.	.	TGCAGCCTCCTGGATGGCGATACAGATACGCAGTATTTT	CSLLDGDTDTQYF
TRBV6-2/TRBV6-3	TRBJ2-1	TRBD2	few	TGTGCCAGCAGTCTCCGCAAGGCGGCGGGAGGGCCCTATGAGCAGTTCTTC	CASSLRKAAGGPYEQFF
TRBV28	TRBJ1-5	TRBD1	.	TGTGCCAGCAGCTGGACAGGTACAGCCGATCAGCCCCAGCATTTT	CASSWTGTADQPQHF
TRBV6-5	TRBJ2-5	.	.	TGTGCCAGCAGTTACGGCGGGTTTTTGGAGACCCAGTACTTC	CASSYGGFLETQYF
TRBV28	TRBJ2-1	.	few	TGTGCCAGCAGTCTCCGGGCCCACAATGAGCAGTTCTTC	CASSLRAHNEQFF
TRBV4-3	TRBJ1-6	TRBD1	few	TGCGCCAGCAGCCAATCCCGGGACAGGGAGGTTAATTCACCCCTCCACTTT	CASSQSRDREVNSPLHF
TRBV20-1	TRBJ1-4	.	few	TGCAGTGCTAGAGATTTTCAGGCAACTAATGAAAAACTGTTTTTT	CSARDFQATNEKLFF
TRBV7-9	TRBJ2-5	TRBD1	few	TGTGCCAGCAGTTATCTGACCGGGACAGGGAAAGAGACCCAGTACTTC	CASSYLTGTGKETQYF
TRBV11-2	TRBJ2-1	TRBD1	.	TGTGCCAGCAGCTATGGACAGGGGTCCTACAATGAGCAGTTCTTC	CASSYGQGSYNEQFF
TRBV15	TRBJ1-5	.	few	TGTGCCACCAACTCCGACGGTTTACAGCCCCAGCATTTT	CATNSDGLQPQHF
TRBV7-9	TRBJ2-7	.	.	TGTGCCAGCAGCTCACCACGGGACGGAGCCTACGAGCAGTACTTC	CASSSPRDGAYEQYF
TRBV28	TRBJ2-5	TRBD1	once	TGTGCCAGCAGGTTACAGGGGGGACAAGAGACCCAGTACTTC	CASRLQGGQETQYF
TRBV27	TRBJ2-3	TRBD2	.	TGTGCCAGCAGTTTACTTAGCGGGACCTTAGATACGCAGTATTTT	CASSLLSGTLDTQYF
TRBV28	TRBJ2-1	.	few	TGTGCCAGCAGTTTAAGAGGACAGATCTATGAGCAGTTCTTC	CASSLRGQIYEQFF
TRBV4-2	TRBJ2-7	TRBD2	.	TGTGCCAGCAGCCAAGATTCGGGGGGGTACGAGCAGTACTTC	CASSQDSGGYEQYF
TRBV29-1	TRBJ1-4	TRBD1	.	TGCAGCCTCAGGACAGGGGGAGACGAAAAACTGTTTTTT	CSLRTGGDEKLFF
TRBV27	TRBJ1-4	.	.	TGTGCCAGCAGTTTAATTGATCCGGGGGCAACTAATGAAAAACTGTTTTTT	CASSLIDPGATNEKLFF
TRBV19	TRBJ2-1	.	.	TGTGCCAGTAGTATCGGGAACTCCTACAATGAGCAGTTCTTC	CASSIGNSYNEQFF
TRBV6-2/TRBV6-3	TRBJ2-7	.	few	TGTGCCAGCAGTTACTCCAGGACCGGGCAGTACTTC	CASSYSRTGQYF
TRBV20-1	TRBJ1-6	TRBD1	few	TGCAGTGCTAGGCCTTACCGGGACAGTTTTTTGTCACCCCTCCACTTT	CSARPYRDSFLSPLHF
TRBV29-1	TRBJ1-1	.	many	TGCAGCGTCGCCGGGCCCAAGAACACCGAAGCTTTCTTT	CSVAGPKNTEAFF
TRBV12-3/TRBV12-4	TRBJ2-1	TRBD2	.	TGTGCAAGCGGGGCAAACAATGAGCAGTTCTTC	CASGANNEQFF
TRBV27	TRBJ2-7	.	.	TGTGCCAGCAGTTTAAGGGAGGTCCTCCCCTACGAGCAGTACTTC	CASSLREVLPYEQYF
TRBV13	TRBJ2-1	TRBD1	few	TGTGCCAGCAGCGAAATTCCCACAGGGGGCTCCTACAATGAGCAGTTCTTC	CASSEIPTGGSYNEQFF
TRBV27	TRBJ2-5	TRBD1	.	TGTGCCAGCAGTTTCCAGCTCACAGGGGGCAGCGAGACCCAGTACTTC	CASSFQLTGGSETQYF
TRBV28	TRBJ2-7	TRBD1	few	TGTGGTGCAGGGGGTTCGCGAGAGCAGTACTTC	CGAGGSREQYF
TRBV7-9	TRBJ1-1	.	.	TGTGCCGGTATCGGGAGAGGGGACACTGAAGCTTTCTTT	CAGIGRGDTEAFF
TRBV12-3/TRBV12-4	TRBJ2-1	.	.	TGTGCCAGCAGTTTACCCCCCGAGGATGAGCAGTTCTTC	CASSLPPEDEQFF
TRBV5-1	TRBJ1-1	TRBD1	few	TGCGCCAGCAGGATGACAGGGGGAGCGGGCACTGAAGCTTTCTTT	CASRMTGGAGTEAFF
TRBV6-1	TRBJ2-7	.	few	TGTGCCAGCAGTGTGGATGGCGCGAGCGGCTACGAGCAGTACTTC	CASSVDGASGYEQYF
TRBV7-6	TRBJ2-2	.	.	TGTGCCAGCAGCCAGGGGCTGGCCGGGGAGCTGTTTTTT	CASSQGLAGELFF
TRBV7-6	TRBJ2-7	.	.	TGTGCCAGCAGCCCGAATGCGCCAGGGGTTTCCTACGAGCAGTACTTC	CASSPNAPGVSYEQYF
TRBV29-1	TRBJ2-1	TRBD2	.	TGCAGCGTTGGGACTAGCGGGGACAATGAGCAGTTCTTC	CSVGTSGDNEQFF
TRBV6-5	TRBJ2-7	TRBD1	.	TGTGCCAGCAGTCACCCGGGACAGGGGATCAACGAGCAGTACTTC	CASSHPGQGINEQYF
TRBV7-6	TRBJ2-7	TRBD1	.	TGTGCCAGCAGCCCCGGGACAGGGGGATCCTACGAGCAGTACTTC	CASSPGTGGSYEQYF
TRBV3-1	TRBJ2-1	TRBD2	.	TGTGCCAGCAGCCAAGATCTACGAGCGGGAGGGCAGTCCTACAATGAGCAGTTCTTC	CASSQDLRAGGQSYNEQFF
TRBV19	TRBJ1-5	.	.	TGTGCCAGTAGTACAGAGGGACCGCTCCAGCCCCAGCATTTT	CASSTEGPLQPQHF
TRBV20-1	TRBJ1-2	.	.	TGCAGTGCTAGTAGTATAGGGGACTATGGCTACACCTTC	CSASSIGDYGYTF
TRBV6-2/TRBV6-3	TRBJ2-7	.	once	TGTGCCAGCAGTTACTCGAAAGTTACTCCAGCCTACGAGCAGTACTTC	CASSYSKVTPAYEQYF
TRBV7-6	TRBJ1-2	.	.	TGTGCCAGCAGCTTAGATCGGCGGCTTTACACCTTC	CASSLDRRLYTF
TRBV4-1	TRBJ1-6	.	.	TGCGCCAGCAGCCAGGACGGGGATAATTCACCCCTCCACTTT	CASSQDGDNSPLHF
TRBV24-1	TRBJ1-5	.	.	TGTGCCACCAGTGCCGGAGGCGTCAATCAGCCCCAGCATTTT	CATSAGGVNQPQHF
TRBV10-3	TRBJ1-3	TRBD1	.	TGTGCCATCAGTGGGCCAGGGGGTAACTCTGGAAACACCATATATTTT	CAISGPGGNSGNTIYF
TRBV28	TRBJ2-7	.	.	TGTGCCAGCGCCAGGGAACTCGAAGACTACGAGCAGTACTTC	CASARELEDYEQYF
TRBV12-3/TRBV12-4	TRBJ2-3	TRBD2	.	TGTGCCAGCAGTTCCGGACTAGTTTCCACAGATACGCAGTATTTT	CASSSGLVSTDTQYF
TRBV4-3	TRBJ1-1	.	.	TGCGCCAGCAGCCAAGATCTCCCGCGAGACACTGAAGCTTTCTTT	CASSQDLPRDTEAFF